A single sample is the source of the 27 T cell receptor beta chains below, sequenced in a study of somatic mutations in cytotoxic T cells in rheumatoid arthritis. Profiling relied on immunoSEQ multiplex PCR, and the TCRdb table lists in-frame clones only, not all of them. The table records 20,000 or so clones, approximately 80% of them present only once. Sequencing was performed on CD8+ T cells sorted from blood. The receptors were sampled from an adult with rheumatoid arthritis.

The CDR3 DNA follows: TGTGCCTGGAGTCTAGCGGGAGGGACCCATGAGCAGTTCTTC. Protein: CAWSLAGGTHEQFF. The chain couples TRBV30 to TRBJ2-1, with 12 bases that match TRBD2. The length of the CDR3 is 14 residues. Per the germline V gene, CDR1 is GTSNPN and CDR2 is SVGIG (reference sequence). Trimming at V came to 2 bases and at J to 8 bases, leaving 4 bases not matched to a gene.

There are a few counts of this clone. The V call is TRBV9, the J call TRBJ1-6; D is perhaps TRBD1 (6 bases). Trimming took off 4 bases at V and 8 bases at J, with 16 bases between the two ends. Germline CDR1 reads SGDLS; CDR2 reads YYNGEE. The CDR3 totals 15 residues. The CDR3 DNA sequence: TGTGCCAGCAGCAGAGAGGAGGGGGGATATTCACCCCTCCACTTT. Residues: CASSREEGGYSPLHF.

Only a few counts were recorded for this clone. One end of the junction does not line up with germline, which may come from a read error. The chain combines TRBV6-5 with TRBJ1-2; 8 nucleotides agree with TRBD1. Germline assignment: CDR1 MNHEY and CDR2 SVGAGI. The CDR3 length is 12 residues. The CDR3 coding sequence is TGTGCTAGCAGGGGGCGTGACTATGGCTACACCTTC. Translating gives CASRGRDYGYTF.

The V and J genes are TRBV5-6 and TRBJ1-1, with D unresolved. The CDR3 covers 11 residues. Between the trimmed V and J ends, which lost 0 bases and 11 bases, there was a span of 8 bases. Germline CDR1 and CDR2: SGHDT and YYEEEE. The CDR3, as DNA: TGTGCCAGCAGCTTGGGGGTGAGGGCTTTCTTT. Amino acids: CASSLGVRAFF.

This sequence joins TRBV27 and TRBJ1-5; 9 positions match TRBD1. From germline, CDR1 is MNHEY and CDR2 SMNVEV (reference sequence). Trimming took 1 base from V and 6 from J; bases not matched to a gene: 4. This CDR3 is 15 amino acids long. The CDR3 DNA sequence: TGTGCCAGCAGTTTATGGGACAGGGCCGGTCAGCCCCAGCATTTT. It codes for CASSLWDRAGQPQHF.

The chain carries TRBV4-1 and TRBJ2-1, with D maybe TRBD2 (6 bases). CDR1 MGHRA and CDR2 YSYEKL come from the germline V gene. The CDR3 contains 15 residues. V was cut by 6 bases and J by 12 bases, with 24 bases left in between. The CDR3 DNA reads TGCGCCAGCAGACCCAACCTGGAGGGGACGGTTGGGCAGTTCTTC. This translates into CASRPNLEGTVGQFF.

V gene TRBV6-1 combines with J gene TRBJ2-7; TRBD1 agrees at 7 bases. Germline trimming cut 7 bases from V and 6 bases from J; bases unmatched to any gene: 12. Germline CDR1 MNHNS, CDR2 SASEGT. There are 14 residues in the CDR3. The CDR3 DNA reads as TGTGCCAGCAAGTACCCTGTGGGACAGAGCGAGCAGTACTTC. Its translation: CASKYPVGQSEQYF.

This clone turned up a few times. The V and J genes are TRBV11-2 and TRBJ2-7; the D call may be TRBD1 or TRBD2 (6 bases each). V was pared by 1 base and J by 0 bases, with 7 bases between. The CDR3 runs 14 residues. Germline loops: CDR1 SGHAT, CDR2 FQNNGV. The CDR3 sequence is CASSLGGASYEQYF. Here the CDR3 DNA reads TGTGCCAGCAGCTTAGGGGGGGCCTCCTACGAGCAGTACTTC.

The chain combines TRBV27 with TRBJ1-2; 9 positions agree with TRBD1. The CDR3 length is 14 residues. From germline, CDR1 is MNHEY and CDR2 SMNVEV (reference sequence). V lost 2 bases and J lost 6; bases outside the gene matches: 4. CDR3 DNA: TGTGCCAGCAGTTTAGGGACAGGGCGGAATGGCTACACCTTC. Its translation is CASSLGTGRNGYTF.

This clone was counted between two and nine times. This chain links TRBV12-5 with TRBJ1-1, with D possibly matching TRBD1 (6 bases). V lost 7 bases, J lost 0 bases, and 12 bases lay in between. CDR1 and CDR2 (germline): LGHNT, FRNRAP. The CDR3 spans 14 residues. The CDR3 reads CASARDNLNTEAFF. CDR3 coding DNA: TGTGCTAGTGCCCGGGACAACTTGAACACTGAAGCTTTCTTT.

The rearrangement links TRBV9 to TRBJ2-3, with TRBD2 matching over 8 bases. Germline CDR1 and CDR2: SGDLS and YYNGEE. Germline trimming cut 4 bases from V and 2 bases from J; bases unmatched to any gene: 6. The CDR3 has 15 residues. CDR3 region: CASSPRGGPTDTQYF. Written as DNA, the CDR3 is TGTGCCAGCAGCCCACGGGGGGGGCCCACAGATACGCAGTATTTT.

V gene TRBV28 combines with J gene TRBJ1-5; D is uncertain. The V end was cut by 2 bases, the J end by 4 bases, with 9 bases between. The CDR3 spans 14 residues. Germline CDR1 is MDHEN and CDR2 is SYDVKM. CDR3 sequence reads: CASSLRFSNQPQHF. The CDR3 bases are TGTGCCAGCAGTTTAAGGTTTAGTAATCAGCCCCAGCATTTT.

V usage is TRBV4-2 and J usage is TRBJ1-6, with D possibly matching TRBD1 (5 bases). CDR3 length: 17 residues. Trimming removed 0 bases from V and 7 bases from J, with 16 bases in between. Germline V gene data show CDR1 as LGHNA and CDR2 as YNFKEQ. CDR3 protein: CASSQDDGGNRNSPLHF. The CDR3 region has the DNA TGTGCCAGCAGCCAAGATGACGGGGGGAATCGGAATTCACCCCTCCACTTT.

CDR3 coding DNA: TGTGCCAGCAGTTTTGGCGTAGCGGGAGGTGGGGACAATGAGCAGTTCTTC. Translating gives CASSFGVAGGGDNEQFF. V and J are TRBV27 and TRBJ2-1, with 10 bases fitting TRBD2. Germline CDR1 MNHEY, CDR2 SMNVEV (reference sequence). V lost 3 bases to trimming and J lost 5 bases; unmatched junction nucleotides: 10. This CDR3 comprises 17 residues.

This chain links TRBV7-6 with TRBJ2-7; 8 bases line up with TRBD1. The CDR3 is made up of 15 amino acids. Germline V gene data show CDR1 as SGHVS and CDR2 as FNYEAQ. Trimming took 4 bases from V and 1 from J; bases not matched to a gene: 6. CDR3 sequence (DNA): TGTGCCAGCAGCTCAGGGGACAGGCCTTCCTACGAGCAGTACTTC. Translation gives CASSSGDRPSYEQYF.

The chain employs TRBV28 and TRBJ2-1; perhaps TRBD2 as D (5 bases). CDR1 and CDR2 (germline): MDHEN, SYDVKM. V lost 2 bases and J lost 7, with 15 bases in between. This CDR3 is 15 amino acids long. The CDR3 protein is CASSLELLTGNEQFF. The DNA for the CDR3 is TGTGCCAGCAGTTTAGAGTTATTAACGGGAAATGAGCAGTTCTTC. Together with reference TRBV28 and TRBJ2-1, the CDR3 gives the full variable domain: DVKVTQSSRYLVKRTGEKVFLECVQDMDHENMFWYRQDPGLGLRLIYFSYDVKMKEKGDIPEGYSVSREKKERFSLILESASTNQTSMYLCASSLELLTGNEQFFGPGTRLTVL.

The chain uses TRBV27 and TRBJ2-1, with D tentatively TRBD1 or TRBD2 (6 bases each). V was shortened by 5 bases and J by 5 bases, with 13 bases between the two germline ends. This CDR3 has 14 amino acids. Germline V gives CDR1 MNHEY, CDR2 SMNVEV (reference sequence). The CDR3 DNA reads TGTGCCAGCAGTCGAGGGGGGCTAAACAATGAGCAGTTCTTC. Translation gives CASSRGGLNNEQFF.

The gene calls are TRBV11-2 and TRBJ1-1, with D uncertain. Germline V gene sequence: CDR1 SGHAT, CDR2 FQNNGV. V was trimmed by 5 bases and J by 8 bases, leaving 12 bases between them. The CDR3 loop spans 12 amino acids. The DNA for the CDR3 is TGTGCCAGCAGCCTTACGCGCTCCGAAGCTTTCTTT. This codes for CASSLTRSEAFF.

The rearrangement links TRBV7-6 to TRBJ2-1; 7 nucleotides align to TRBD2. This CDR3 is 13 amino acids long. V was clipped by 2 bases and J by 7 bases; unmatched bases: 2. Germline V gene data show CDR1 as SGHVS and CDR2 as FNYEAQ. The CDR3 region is CASSLTSENEQFF. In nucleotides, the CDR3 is TGTGCCAGCAGCTTAACTAGCGAAAATGAGCAGTTCTTC.

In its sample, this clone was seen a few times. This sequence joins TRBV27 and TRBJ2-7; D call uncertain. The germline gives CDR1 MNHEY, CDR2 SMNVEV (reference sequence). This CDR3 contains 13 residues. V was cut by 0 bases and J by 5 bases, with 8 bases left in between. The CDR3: CASSLSHRNEQYF. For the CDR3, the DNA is TGTGCCAGCAGTTTATCCCATCGGAACGAGCAGTACTTC.

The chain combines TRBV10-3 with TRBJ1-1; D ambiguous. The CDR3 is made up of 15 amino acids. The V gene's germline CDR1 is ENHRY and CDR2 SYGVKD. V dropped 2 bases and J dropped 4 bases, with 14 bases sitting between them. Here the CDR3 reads CAISEEEVPFTEAFF. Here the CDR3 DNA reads TGTGCCATCAGTGAGGAGGAAGTCCCCTTCACTGAAGCTTTCTTT.

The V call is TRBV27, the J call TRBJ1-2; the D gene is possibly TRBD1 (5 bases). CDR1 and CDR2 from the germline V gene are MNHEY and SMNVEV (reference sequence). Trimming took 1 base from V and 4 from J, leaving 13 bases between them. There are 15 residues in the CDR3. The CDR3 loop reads CASSLLRGGSYGYTF. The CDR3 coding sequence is TGTGCCAGCAGTTTATTAAGGGGAGGGAGCTATGGCTACACCTTC.

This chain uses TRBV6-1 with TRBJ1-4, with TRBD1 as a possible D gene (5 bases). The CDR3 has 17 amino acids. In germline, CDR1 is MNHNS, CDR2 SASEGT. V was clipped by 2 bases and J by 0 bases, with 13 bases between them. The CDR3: CASSEQGPRTTNEKLFF. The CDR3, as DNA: TGTGCCAGCAGTGAACAGGGCCCTCGAACAACTAATGAAAAACTGTTTTTT.

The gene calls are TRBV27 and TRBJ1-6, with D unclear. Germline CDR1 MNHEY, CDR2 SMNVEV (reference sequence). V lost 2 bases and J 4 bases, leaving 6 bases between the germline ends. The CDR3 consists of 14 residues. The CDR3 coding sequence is TGTGCCAGCAGTTTAAAGCTTTATAATTCACCCCTCCACTTT. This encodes CASSLKLYNSPLHF.

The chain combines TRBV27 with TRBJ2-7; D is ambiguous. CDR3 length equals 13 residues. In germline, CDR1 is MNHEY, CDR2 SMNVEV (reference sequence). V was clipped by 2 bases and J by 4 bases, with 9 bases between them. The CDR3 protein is CASSLVGQYEQYF. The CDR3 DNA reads TGTGCCAGCAGTTTAGTCGGGCAGTACGAGCAGTACTTC.

The CDR3 nucleotides read TGTGCCAGCAGTGGGGTAGCGGGATCCCCTGGCACAGATACGCAGTATTTT. Encoded protein: CASSGVAGSPGTDTQYF. This chain connects TRBV6-1 to TRBJ2-3; 8 nucleotides align to TRBD2. The germline V gene has CDR1 MNHNS and CDR2 SASEGT. The CDR3 has 17 amino acids. The V segment lost 4 bases and the J segment 1 base; nucleotides outside the gene matches: 10.

CDR3: CASSSGVAQYF. CDR3 sequence (DNA): TGTGCCAGCAGCTCGGGGGTGGCCCAGTACTTC. The V call is TRBV5-6, the J call TRBJ2-5; the D gene is possibly TRBD2 (6 bases). This CDR3 region has 11 residues. CDR1 and CDR2 (germline): SGHDT, YYEEEE. V was trimmed by 3 bases and J by 9 bases, leaving 9 bases between them.